Listed here are 32 T cell receptor beta chains from one sample, sequenced in a study of T cells in women clearing cervical HPV infection. The method was immunoSEQ multiplex PCR; TCRdb's version includes in-frame clones alone and lacks a portion of them. The repertoire table contains some 30,000 clones. The sample consisted of blood buffy coat. The source is a woman between 18 and 70 years old with a cervical HPV16 infection that either progressed to CIN3+ or cleared (not recorded which).

As to this clone: Read sequence stops 3 residues before the CDR3 end, and the germline J gene provides the missing end. Different DNA sequences within this sample yield the same CDR3. This rearrangement joins TRBV18 to TRBJ1-2, with 7 bases fitting TRBD1. CDR3 length: 14 amino acids. Germline-derived CDR1 and CDR2 are KGHSH and LQKENI. The CDR3: CASSPDDRVYDYTF. The sequenced part of the CDR3 DNA is TGTGCCAGCTCCCCCGACGACAGGGTCTACGAC.

With respect to this clone: The read terminates 3 residues before the CDR3 end, so the remaining end is supplied by the germline J gene. V usage is TRBV16 and J usage is TRBJ2-7, with D possibly matching TRBD2 (6 bases). Trimming took off 3 bases at V and 2 bases at J, with 14 bases between the two ends. CDR1 and CDR2 from the germline V gene are KGHSY and FQNENV. CDR3 length: 15 residues. The CDR3 spells CASSQRGRPPYEQYF. The CDR3 DNA, read in part, is TGTGCCAGCAGCCAGCGGGGTCGGCCCCCCTACGAG.

With regard to this clone: The CDR3 is cut off 3 residues early in the read; its end comes from the germline J gene. The chain recombines TRBV20-1 with TRBJ1-4; 10 bases agree with TRBD1. This CDR3 spans 14 amino acids. The germline CDR1 and CDR2 sequences are DFQATT and SNEGSKA (reference sequence). Trimming cost V 6 bases and J 4 bases; bases outside gene matches: 5. The sequenced CDR3 bases are TGCAGTGCAGGGGACAGGGGAATTAATGAAAAA. It yields the protein CSAGDRGINEK. The entire CDR3 sequence reads CSAGDRGINEKLFF.

Concerning this clone itself: The read halts 3 residues ahead of the CDR3 end, with the missing end drawn from the germline J gene. V usage is TRBV19 and J usage is TRBJ2-5, with D perhaps matching TRBD2 (7 bases). CDR1 is LNHDA and CDR2 is SQIVND in the germline V gene (reference sequence). The CDR3 runs to 16 residues. V lost 5 bases, J lost 5 bases, and 21 bases lay in between. The part of the CDR3 DNA that was read is TGTGCCAGTAGTCCCCGGGGGGCCAGGGCGGAGGAGACC. Amino acids: CASSPRGARAEET. The whole CDR3 is CASSPRGARAEETQYF.

With regard to this clone: The read stops 3 residues short of the end of the CDR3; the missing end is completed from the germline J gene. This chain links TRBV29-1 with TRBJ2-7; 12 bases match TRBD2. Per the germline V gene, CDR1 is SQVTM and CDR2 is ANQGSEA. The ends lost 4 bases at V and 4 bases at J; junction bases unmatched: 2. This CDR3 region has 13 residues. This CDR3 reads CSVGTSGNYEQYF. Incomplete CDR3 DNA: TGCAGCGTTGGGACTAGCGGGAATTACGAG.

A word on this clone: Sequencing ends 3 residues short of the CDR3 end; the germline J gene provides the rest. V and J are TRBV7-2 and TRBJ1-4; 9 bases are shared with TRBD1. This CDR3 is built from 14 residues. Germline V gene data show CDR1 as SGHTA and CDR2 as FQGNSA. V shed 5 bases, J shed 10 bases, and the junction held 8 bases outside the gene matches. The sequenced CDR3 bases are TGTGCCAGCAGCATTGGACAGGGGAGAGGAAAA. Translation gives CASSIGQGRGK. The complete CDR3 protein is CASSIGQGRGKLFF.

On this clone itself: The CDR3 end lies 3 residues beyond the end of the read and is filled in from the germline J gene. The rearrangement links TRBV20-1 to TRBJ2-7; the match to TRBD2 covers 10 bases. Trimming at V came to 2 bases and at J to 6 bases, leaving 4 bases not matched to a gene. The CDR3 has 13 amino acids. CDR1 is DFQATT, CDR2 SNEGSKA, per germline (reference sequence). CDR3: CSARRLAGVEQYF. Partial CDR3 DNA: TGCAGTGCTAGAAGGCTAGCGGGAGTCGAG.

On this clone: With the read ending 3 residues before the CDR3 end, the germline J gene is used to fill in that end. This sequence joins TRBV18 and TRBJ2-7; perhaps TRBD2 as D (6 bases). CDR1 and CDR2 from the germline V gene are KGHSH and LQKENI. The V and J ends lost 3 bases and 6 bases respectively, with 12 bases between them. The length of the CDR3 is 13 residues. CDR3 DNA, as far as it was read: TGTGCCAGCTCACCCCTGGAGGAGGGCGAG. It codes for CASSPLEEGE. The full CDR3 protein reads CASSPLEEGEQYF.

Comments on this clone: The read ends 3 residues early relative to the CDR3; the germline J gene fills the gap. The rearrangement links TRBV30 to TRBJ2-1; no clear D gene. Trimming took 0 bases from V and 9 from J, leaving 9 bases between them. This CDR3 has 12 residues. CDR1 is GTSNPN, CDR2 SVGIG, per germline (reference sequence). The part of the CDR3 DNA that was read is TGTGCCTGGAGTGTGACCCCTAGTGAG. Protein sequence: CAWSVTPSE. Given in full, the CDR3 is CAWSVTPSEQFF. Full variable domain (missing parts from reference TRBV30 and TRBJ2-1): SQTIHQWPATLVQPVGSPLSLECTVEGTSNPNLYWYRQAAGRGLQLLFYSVGIGQISSEVPQNLSASRPQDRQFILSSKKLLLSDSGFYLCAWSVTPSEQFFGPGTRLTVL.

About this clone: The read finishes 3 residues shy of the CDR3 end, and the germline J gene is used to complete it. V and J are TRBV7-6 and TRBJ2-3; D may be TRBD1 (6 bases). Looked up from germline, CDR1 is SGHVS and CDR2 is FNYEAQ. The ends were cut back, 5 bases at V and 5 bases at J, with 11 bases in the middle. CDR3 length: 13 residues. The DNA read from the CDR3 is TGTGCCAGCAGCAACGGACAGAGAGATACG. Its translation: CASSNGQRDT. The CDR3, in full, reads CASSNGQRDTQYF.

Of note for this clone: The missing CDR3 end, 3 residues past where the read stops, is filled in from the germline J gene. This chain joins TRBV5-1 and TRBJ1-5, with TRBD1 matching over 7 bases. Germline assignment: CDR1 SGHRS and CDR2 YFSETQ. V lost 1 base to trimming and J lost 0 bases; unmatched junction nucleotides: 4. This CDR3 has 16 residues. CDR3 DNA (partial): TGCGCCAGCAGCTTGAGGGACAGAAATAGCAATCAGCCC. The encoded protein is CASSLRDRNSNQP. The full CDR3 reads CASSLRDRNSNQPQHF. The full variable domain, completed using reference TRBV5-1 and TRBJ1-5, is KAGVTQTPRYLIKTRGQQVTLSCSPISGHRSVSWYQQTPGQGLQFLFEYFSETQRNKGNFPGRFSGRQFSNSRSEMNVSTLELGDSALYLCASSLRDRNSNQPQHFGDGTRLSIL.

Note on this clone: The read falls 3 residues short of the CDR3 end, and the missing part is taken from the germline J gene. V gene TRBV5-1 combines with J gene TRBJ2-7; 9 bases map to TRBD1. Losses at the gene ends were 6 bases for V and 6 bases for J; bases not matched to a gene: 10. The CDR3 is made up of 14 amino acids. Looked up from germline, CDR1 is SGHRS and CDR2 is YFSETQ. The part of the CDR3 DNA that was read is TGCGCCAGCAACGGACAGGGGAAAGGAACCGAG. Amino acids: CASNGQGKGTE. The full CDR3 reads CASNGQGKGTEQYF.

The CDR3 is CASSILFGANVLTF. CDR3 DNA (partial): TGTGCCAGCAGTATACTTTTTGGGGCCAACGTC. The V call is TRBV6-4, the J call TRBJ2-6; unclear D gene. The read terminates 3 residues ahead of where the CDR3 ends, so the germline J gene completes it. V was shortened by 5 bases and J by 3 bases, with 8 bases between the two germline ends. CDR1 and CDR2 (germline): MRHNA, SNTAGT. The CDR3 covers 14 residues.

In the case of this clone: The CDR3 end falls 3 residues outside the read, so it is completed with the germline J gene. This sequence joins TRBV6-1 and TRBJ1-1, with TRBD1 as a possible D gene (5 bases). The CDR3 has 11 amino acids. In germline, CDR1 is MNHNS, CDR2 SASEGT. The CDR3 is CASSEAGGAFF. The covered CDR3 bases are TGTGCCAGCAGTGAAGCGGGGGGA.

As regards this clone: The read ends 3 residues before the CDR3 terminus; that terminus is restored from the germline J gene. The genes are TRBV23-1 and TRBJ1-5, with 7 bases lining up with TRBD1. TRBV23-1 is an ORF for which the function is uncertain. This CDR3 is built from 15 residues. V dropped 0 bases and J dropped 7; count of bases not matched to a gene: 6. This CDR3 reads CASSQSETGRQPQHF. The CDR3 bases that were read are TGCGCCAGCAGTCAATCAGAGACAGGGCGACAGCCC.

Remarks on this clone: The CDR3 extends 3 residues past the end of the read, so its final part is completed from the germline J gene. The V call is TRBV7-9, the J call TRBJ2-1; D uncertain. This CDR3 contains 14 residues. CDR1 and CDR2 (germline): SEHNR, FQNEAQ (reference sequence). Trimming removed 1 base at V and 5 bases at J, with 9 bases between. CDR3 residues: CASSLVNNHNEQFF. CDR3 DNA (partial): TGTGCCAGCAGCTTAGTTAACAACCACAATGAG.

Concerning this clone itself: The read terminates 3 residues before the CDR3 end, so the remaining end is supplied by the germline J gene. V and J are TRBV20-1 and TRBJ1-1, with D possibly being TRBD1 (6 bases). Germline-derived CDR1 and CDR2 are DFQATT and SNEGSKA (reference sequence). This CDR3 is 14 amino acids long. V gave up 5 bases and J gave up 2 bases, with 15 bases separating them. CDR3 region: CSALMAGENTEAFF. The part of the CDR3 DNA that was read is TGCAGTGCTCTCATGGCAGGGGAAAACACTGAA.

About this clone itself: The read terminates 3 residues ahead of where the CDR3 ends, so the germline J gene completes it. V is TRBV28 and J is TRBJ1-3, with TRBD1 matching 7 bases. The V gene's germline CDR1 is MDHEN and CDR2 SYDVKM. This CDR3 region has 15 residues. J lost 1 base, V lost 8 bases, and 8 bases had no gene match. The CDR3 spells CASLGQVLSGNTIYF. Partial CDR3 DNA: TGTGCCAGCCTAGGACAGGTACTTTCTGGAAACACC.

A word on this clone: The read gets to within 3 residues of the CDR3 end, and the germline J gene fills in the rest. V is TRBV10-2 and J is TRBJ1-5, with no clear D. The CDR3 loop spans 15 amino acids. The germline CDR1 and CDR2 sequences are WSHSY and SAAADI. V lost 0 bases and J 4 bases, leaving 10 bases between the germline ends. The CDR3 is CASSESVQINQPQHF. Partial CDR3 DNA: TGCGCCAGCAGTGAGTCGGTTCAGATAAATCAGCCC.

The CDR3 DNA, read in part, is TGTGCCAGCAGCAGCAATAGCGGGGGTGACCGAACAGATACG. Its translation: CASSSNSGGDRTDT. The whole CDR3 protein reads CASSSNSGGDRTDTQYF. The chain joins TRBV7-3 to TRBJ2-3; 9 nucleotides line up with TRBD2. Coverage ceases 3 residues before the CDR3 finishes, and the germline J gene fills in the end. Germline CDR1 reads SGHTA; CDR2 reads FQGTGA. There are 17 residues in the CDR3. V lost 5 bases, J lost 3 bases, and 12 bases stayed unmatched.

With regard to this clone: The read comes to an end 3 residues before the CDR3 does, leaving the germline J gene to fill in the end. This sequence joins TRBV14 and TRBJ2-3; 8 bases agree with TRBD2. V lost 2 bases and J lost 6; bases outside the gene matches: 7. There are 15 residues in the CDR3. CDR1 is SGHDN, CDR2 FVKESK, per germline. The CDR3 region is CASSQLGGAGDTQYF. CDR3 bases read: TGTGCCAGCAGCCAACTCGGGGGGGCAGGTGATACG.

Details on this clone: The read halts 3 residues ahead of the CDR3 end, with the missing end drawn from the germline J gene. The chain uses TRBV5-1 and TRBJ1-1, with 8 bases that match TRBD1. The length of the CDR3 is 19 residues. After removal of 1 base from V and 0 bases from J, the junction contained 14 bases not matched to a gene. Germline V lookup: CDR1 SGHRS, CDR2 YFSETQ. The CDR3 here is CASSLYLGTGNLMNTEAFF. Incomplete CDR3 DNA: TGCGCCAGCAGCTTGTATCTCGGGACAGGAAATCTTATGAACACTGAA.

Remarks on this clone: The read ends 3 residues shy of where the CDR3 ends; the end is completed using the germline J gene. The genes are TRBV20-1 and TRBJ2-1, with D maybe TRBD2 (7 bases). The CDR3 runs to 15 residues. The germline V gene encodes CDR1 DFQATT and CDR2 SNEGSKA (reference sequence). The V gene lost 3 bases and the J gene lost 1 base, with 13 bases spanning the gap. CDR3 DNA, as far as it was read: TGCAGTGCTAGGTCAGGGGAGGGGTCCTACAATGAG. Its protein product is CSARSGEGSYNE. The entire CDR3 reads CSARSGEGSYNEQFF.

The DNA read from the CDR3 is TGTGCCACCAGTGACTCTAAGACAGGGACCTACGAG. Protein: CATSDSKTGTYE. From start to end, the CDR3 is CATSDSKTGTYEQYF. The rearrangement joins TRBV24-1 to TRBJ2-7, with TRBD1 identical over 7 bases. The read terminates 3 residues before the CDR3 end, so the remaining end is supplied by the germline J gene. CDR1 is KGHDR, CDR2 SFDVKD, per germline. The CDR3 has 15 amino acids. Losses at the gene ends were 4 bases for V and 2 bases for J; bases not matched to a gene: 7.

Comment on this clone: The CDR3 end falls 3 residues outside the read, so it is completed with the germline J gene. The chain uses TRBV19 and TRBJ2-7; TRBD1 agrees at 10 bases. This CDR3 is built from 13 residues. Trimming at V came to 6 bases and at J to 4 bases, leaving 3 bases not matched to a gene. The germline V gene encodes CDR1 LNHDA and CDR2 SQIVND (reference sequence). CDR3 region: CASSRDRGYEQYF. Incomplete CDR3 DNA: TGTGCCAGTAGCCGGGACAGGGGTTACGAG.

CDR3 bases read: TGTGCCAGCAGCCCCGGGACTTCCAGAACG. It yields the protein CASSPGTSRT. The whole CDR3 is CASSPGTSRTQYF. The rearrangement uses TRBV3-1 (or the pseudogene TRBV3-2) and TRBJ2-3; D perhaps matches TRBD2 (6 bases). The CDR3 goes on 3 residues after the read ends, and that part is filled in from the germline J gene. From germline, CDR1 is LGHDT and CDR2 YNNKEL (reference sequence). The CDR3 spans 13 residues.

In the case of this clone: The read ends 3 residues early relative to the CDR3; the germline J gene fills the gap. The chain combines TRBV19 with TRBJ1-6; weak D call: TRBD1 (5 bases). CDR3 length equals 14 residues. V was trimmed by 6 bases and J by 6 bases, leaving 12 bases between them. Germline V CDR1 and CDR2: LNHDA, SQIVND (reference sequence). CDR3 residues: CASSNGRANSPLHF. CDR3 DNA, as far as it was read: TGTGCCAGTAGCAATGGCAGGGCTAATTCACCC.

The DNA read from the CDR3 is TGTGCCAGCAGCCAAGATCGGGACACTGAA. This translates into CASSQDRDTE. The full-length CDR3 reads as CASSQDRDTEAFF. The rearrangement uses TRBV4-2 and TRBJ1-1; no definite D call. The CDR3 end lies 3 residues beyond the end of the read and is filled in from the germline J gene. CDR1 is LGHNA, CDR2 YNFKEQ, per germline. Deletions cut 0 bases from V and 3 bases from J, with 5 bases between. This CDR3 is built from 13 residues.

As to this clone: The read terminates 3 residues before the CDR3 end, so the remaining end is supplied by the germline J gene. The rearrangement links TRBV12-3 or TRBV12-4 to TRBJ2-3; 11 nucleotides line up with TRBD2. V shed 5 bases, J shed 5 bases, and the junction held 12 bases outside the gene matches. CDR3 length: 17 residues. The CDR3 here is CASSPPSYLAGGDTQYF. CDR3 DNA, as far as it was read: TGTGCCAGCAGTCCGCCCTCTTACCTAGCGGGGGGAGATACG.

Details on this clone: Sequencing ends 3 residues short of the CDR3 end; the germline J gene provides the rest. The chain carries TRBV20-1 and TRBJ2-7, with D perhaps TRBD2 (6 bases). CDR3 length equals 15 residues. Germline V gene sequence: CDR1 DFQATT, CDR2 SNEGSKA (reference sequence). The germline V and J ends were trimmed by 4 bases and 3 bases, with 19 bases remaining between them. CDR3 bases read: TGCAGTGCTAACCCCCCTAGCCGGGGGATCTACGAG. This gives the protein CSANPPSRGIYE. The entire CDR3 protein reads CSANPPSRGIYEQYF.

Of note for this clone: The read ends 3 residues early relative to the CDR3; the germline J gene fills the gap. The chain carries TRBV7-9 and TRBJ1-2; the D is unclear. The CDR3 consists of 12 residues. Germline CDR1 is SEHNR and CDR2 is FQNEAQ (reference sequence). The sequenced part of the CDR3 DNA is TGTGCCAGCAGCTTAGCAGCCTACGAC. Encoded protein: CASSLAAYD. The CDR3 in its entirety is CASSLAAYDYTF.

About this clone: Sequencing ends 3 residues short of the CDR3 end; the germline J gene provides the rest. The genes are TRBV19 and TRBJ1-4, with TRBD1 matching over 7 bases. The germline V gene has CDR1 LNHDA and CDR2 SQIVND (reference sequence). The CDR3 has 16 amino acids. V shed 5 bases and J 10 bases; nucleotides not matched to a gene: 16. The part of the CDR3 DNA that was read is TGTGCCAGTAGTGGCCTTACAGGGGACGGGGCTGGAAAA. Its protein product is CASSGLTGDGAGK. The full CDR3 sequence reads CASSGLTGDGAGKLFF.